This entry features one T cell receptor (beta chain) sequence. The CDR3 sequence is 15 residues long. CDR1 MGHDK and CDR2 SYGVNS come from the germline V gene. The germline V and J ends were trimmed by 7 bases and 1 base, with 16 bases remaining between them. These data come from a study of blood T cell repertoires in COVID-19. The wider study: Samples came from the United States, Italy and Spain, spanning acute and convalescent COVID-19.

Original handling: Amplification with reference gene primers provided the estimates of nucleated cell counts. The repertoire was sequenced with immunoSEQ multiplex PCR; TCRdb's copy has only in-frame clones and lacks some. V and J calls and clone size are as listed in that table; D and trimming were resolved from the DNA. Of roughly 140,000 clones in the sample, approximately 80% were seen once. The material sequenced was peripheral blood. This receptor was taken from a man aged 55 to 70 with active or convalescent COVID-19. The chain couples TRBV25-1 to TRBJ1-1; tentative D call: TRBD1 (5 bases). CDR3 nucleotides: TGTGCCAGCATGTCATTTACAGGCCAGAACACTGAAGCTTTCTTT. It encodes CASMSFTGQNTEAFF.